A single sample is the source of the 23 T cell receptor beta chains below, sequenced in a study of control samples from healthy donors and cancer patients. Clones were sequenced by immunoSEQ multiplex PCR, and TCRdb holds only the in-frame ones, with some missing. In the table there are 100,000 to 150,000 clones, roughly 95% of which are singletons. Material for sequencing was blood. The receptors stem from a man younger than 40 in good health.

The V gene is TRBV7-9, the J gene TRBJ1-2; possible D gene TRBD1, 6 bases. This CDR3 is 15 amino acids long. Trimming cost V 1 base and J 2 bases, with 11 bases left between them. Germline V gene sequence: CDR1 SEHNR, CDR2 FQNEAQ (reference sequence). CDR3 sequence (DNA): TGTGCCAGCAGCTTAGGGGTAGGGGGAAACTATGGCTACACCTTC. Encoded protein: CASSLGVGGNYGYTF.

With respect to this clone: Other DNA sequences of this sample code for an identical CDR3. This chain uses TRBV6-2 or TRBV6-3 with TRBJ2-7, with D possibly TRBD2 on 6 matching bases. The CDR3 loop spans 12 amino acids. Trimming took off 3 bases at V and 4 bases at J, with 7 bases between the two ends. Germline assignment: CDR1 MNHEY and CDR2 SVGEGT. The CDR3 is CASSYRGYEQYF. The CDR3 DNA reads as TGTGCCAGCAGTTATCGGGGGTACGAGCAGTACTTC.

This sequence joins TRBV5-6 and TRBJ2-1; 9 bases map to TRBD2. The length of the CDR3 is 16 residues. Germline lookup yields CDR1 SGHDT and CDR2 YYEEEE. V lost 4 bases to trimming and J lost 5 bases; unmatched junction nucleotides: 10. CDR3: CASSTLPPSGNNEQFF. The CDR3 DNA follows: TGTGCCAGCAGCACCCTCCCCCCTAGCGGGAACAATGAGCAGTTCTTC.

This chain connects TRBV5-1 to TRBJ2-7; 9 bases agree with TRBD1. Trimming took 3 bases from V and 5 from J; bases not matched to a gene: 6. CDR1 SGHRS and CDR2 YFSETQ come from the germline V gene. This CDR3 contains 14 residues. The CDR3 is CASSWRTGDDEQYF. The CDR3, as DNA: TGCGCCAGCAGCTGGAGGACAGGGGACGACGAGCAGTACTTC.

V and J are TRBV12-3 or TRBV12-4 and TRBJ2-3; D gene unclear. CDR3 length equals 13 residues. V was cut by 4 bases and J by 0 bases, with 5 bases left in between. The CDR3 DNA follows: TGTGCCAGCAGTTACGGGAGCACAGATACGCAGTATTTT. Protein product: CASSYGSTDTQYF.

The V call is TRBV29-1, the J call TRBJ1-5; no definite D call. The ends were cut back, 7 bases at V and 2 bases at J, with 15 bases in the middle. Per the germline V gene, CDR1 is SQVTM and CDR2 is ANQGSEA. The CDR3 is made up of 14 amino acids. The CDR3 DNA follows: TGCAGCGCTCAATTGGACGGTGGCAATCAGCCCCAGCATTTT. Its translation: CSAQLDGGNQPQHF.

This chain's CDR3 is CASSLARGSPLHF. CDR3 in DNA: TGTGCCAGCAGCTTAGCCAGGGGTTCACCCCTCCACTTT. The V call is TRBV7-2, the J call TRBJ1-6; a weak D match, TRBD1 (6 bases). The length of the CDR3 is 13 residues. Trimming removed 0 bases from V and 9 bases from J, with 6 bases in between. Germline CDR1 is SGHTA and CDR2 is FQGNSA.

The chain uses TRBV11-2 and TRBJ2-7; no firm D call. V lost 1 base, J lost 2 bases, and 12 bases lay in between. The CDR3 extends over 15 amino acids. Germline CDR1 is SGHAT and CDR2 is FQNNGV. The CDR3 DNA sequence: TGTGCCAGCAGCTTAGCCAGGTTACATACCTACGAGCAGTACTTC. It is translated as CASSLARLHTYEQYF.

The V gene is TRBV7-9, the J gene TRBJ2-3; no reliable D call. The CDR3 length is 16 residues. The V gene lost 2 bases and the J gene lost 2 bases, with 14 bases spanning the gap. Germline V gives CDR1 SEHNR, CDR2 FQNEAQ (reference sequence). The CDR3 loop reads CASSLPDPIITDTQYF. CDR3 sequence (DNA): TGTGCCAGCAGCTTACCGGACCCTATAATCACAGATACGCAGTATTTT.

The CDR3: CASSVALGSNQPQHF. CDR3 nucleotide sequence: TGTGCCAGCAGTGTAGCCCTCGGGAGCAATCAGCCCCAGCATTTT. The rearrangement uses TRBV28 and TRBJ1-5; D unclear. The CDR3 contains 15 residues. Germline CDR1 MDHEN, CDR2 SYDVKM. V was pared by 5 bases and J by 1 base, with 12 bases between.

The chain combines TRBV9 with TRBJ2-5, with 16 bases matching TRBD2. CDR3 length: 16 amino acids. J gave up 5 bases and V 3 bases, and 4 bases lay outside the gene matches. The V gene's germline CDR1 is SGDLS and CDR2 YYNGEE. CDR3 nucleotides: TGTGCCAGCAGCGCCGGGACTAGCGGGGGGGCGGAGACCCAGTACTTC. Residues: CASSAGTSGGAETQYF.

This chain links TRBV30 with TRBJ1-5; D unresolved. V shed 2 bases and J shed 5 bases, with 10 bases lying between them. Per germline, CDR1 GTSNPN and CDR2 SVGIG (reference sequence). The length of the CDR3 is 13 residues. CDR3 sequence: CAWSRRADQPQHF. CDR3 nucleotide sequence: TGTGCCTGGAGTCGGAGGGCAGATCAGCCCCAGCATTTT.

The J gene is TRBJ2-5, the V gene TRBV6-5; D not certain. This CDR3 has 14 residues. V was shortened by 0 bases and J by 1 base, with 6 bases between the two germline ends. Germline V gene lookup returns CDR1 MNHEY and CDR2 SVGAGI. CDR3 nucleotide sequence: TGTGCCAGCAGTTACTCCTACCGCCAAGAGACCCAGTACTTC. Protein product: CASSYSYRQETQYF.

V gene TRBV27 combines with J gene TRBJ2-7; no clear D gene. Germline V gives CDR1 MNHEY, CDR2 SMNVEV (reference sequence). The CDR3 runs 13 residues. Trimming stripped 0 bases from V and 4 bases from J, with 7 bases between. This chain's CDR3 is CASSLSVTYEQYF. CDR3 sequence (DNA): TGTGCCAGCAGTTTATCCGTAACTTACGAGCAGTACTTC.

V usage is TRBV2 and J usage is TRBJ1-3; TRBD1 might be the D (5 bases). V shed 8 bases and J shed 0 bases, with 14 bases lying between them. The CDR3 sequence is 15 residues long. CDR1 is SNHLY and CDR2 is FYNNEI in the germline V gene. The CDR3 here is CASAREGTSGNTIYF. In DNA, the CDR3 is TGTGCCAGCGCGCGAGAGGGGACCTCTGGAAACACCATATATTTT.

On this clone: One junction end does not reproduce the germline sequence, and a read error may be involved. The chain combines TRBV19 with TRBJ2-3, with 9 bases identical to TRBD1. CDR3 length equals 13 residues. Germline V gene data show CDR1 as LNHDA and CDR2 as SQIVND (reference sequence). The CDR3 nucleotides are TGTGCCAGTAGTATCTCTGTAGGGGGACAGGGACATTTT. It specifies CASSISVGGQGHF.

This sequence joins TRBV6-4 and TRBJ2-3, with 9 bases that match TRBD2. CDR3 length: 15 residues. CDR1 MRHNA and CDR2 SNTAGT come from the germline V gene. The ends lost 6 bases at V and 2 bases at J; junction bases unmatched: 6. CDR3 sequence reads: CASRDTSGPTDTQYF. CDR3 sequence (DNA): TGTGCCAGCAGGGATACTAGCGGGCCCACAGATACGCAGTATTTT.

The chain has TRBV6-5 and TRBJ2-1; 13 positions match TRBD2. Germline loops: CDR1 MNHEY, CDR2 SVGAGI. This CDR3 comprises 16 residues. V lost 2 bases, J lost 6 bases, and 4 bases stayed unmatched. The CDR3 spells CASSYATSGGANEQFF. The DNA for the CDR3 is TGTGCCAGCAGTTACGCAACTAGCGGGGGGGCCAATGAGCAGTTCTTC.

The chain recombines TRBV4-3 with TRBJ2-1; 10 bases fit TRBD2. Germline loops: CDR1 LGHNA, CDR2 YSLEER. The ends lost 0 bases at V and 10 bases at J; junction bases unmatched: 9. The CDR3 is 16 amino acids. CDR3 residues: CASSQDSLAGDGEQFF. CDR3 coding DNA: TGCGCCAGCAGCCAAGATTCCCTAGCGGGGGACGGGGAGCAGTTCTTC.

V is TRBV7-2 and J is TRBJ1-5, with 8 bases aligning to TRBD1. Trimming removed 6 bases from V and 10 bases from J; junction bases left unmatched: 8. The germline V gene has CDR1 SGHTA and CDR2 FQGNSA. The CDR3 totals 13 residues. The CDR3 loop reads CASSITGGVPQHF. The CDR3 DNA reads TGTGCCAGCAGTATCACAGGGGGGGTCCCCCAGCATTTT.

CDR3 nucleotide sequence: TGCGCCAGCAGCCAACGAGACAGGGAGAATTCACCCCTCCACTTT. The encoded protein is CASSQRDRENSPLHF. V and J are TRBV4-1 and TRBJ1-6; 7 bases are shared with TRBD1. The length of the CDR3 is 15 residues. Trimming removed 2 bases from V and 7 bases from J; junction bases left unmatched: 5. Looked up from germline, CDR1 is MGHRA and CDR2 is YSYEKL.

The chain carries TRBV5-5 and TRBJ2-2, with 9 bases identical to TRBD1. Germline V gene sequence: CDR1 SGHKS, CDR2 YYEKEE (reference sequence). The ends lost 1 base at V and 4 bases at J; junction bases unmatched: 8. The CDR3 sequence is 17 residues long. The CDR3 DNA follows: TGTGCCAGCAGCTTGAACTACAGGGGGCAAGGCACCGGGGAGCTGTTTTTT. This gives the protein CASSLNYRGQGTGELFF.

Written as DNA, the CDR3 is TGTGCCAGCAGCTTACGGACGGGAGAGACCCAGTACTTC. It is translated as CASSLRTGETQYF. The chain employs TRBV7-9 and TRBJ2-5; D unclear. V was clipped by 2 bases and J by 4 bases, with 8 bases between them. The CDR3 is 13 residues long. Germline-derived CDR1 and CDR2 are SEHNR and FQNEAQ (reference sequence).